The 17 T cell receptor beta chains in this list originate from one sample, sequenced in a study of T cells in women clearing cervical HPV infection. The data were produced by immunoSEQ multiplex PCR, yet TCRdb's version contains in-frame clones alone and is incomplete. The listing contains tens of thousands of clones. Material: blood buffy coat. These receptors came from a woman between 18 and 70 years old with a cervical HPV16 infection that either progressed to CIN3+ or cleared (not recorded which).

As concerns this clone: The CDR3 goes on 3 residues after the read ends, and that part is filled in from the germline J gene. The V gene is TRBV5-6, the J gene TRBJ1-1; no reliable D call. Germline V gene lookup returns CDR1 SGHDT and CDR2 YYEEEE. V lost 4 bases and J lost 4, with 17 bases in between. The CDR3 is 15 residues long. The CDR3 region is CASSLLRAGSTEAFF. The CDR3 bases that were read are TGTGCCAGCAGCCTCTTGAGGGCGGGGAGCACTGAA.

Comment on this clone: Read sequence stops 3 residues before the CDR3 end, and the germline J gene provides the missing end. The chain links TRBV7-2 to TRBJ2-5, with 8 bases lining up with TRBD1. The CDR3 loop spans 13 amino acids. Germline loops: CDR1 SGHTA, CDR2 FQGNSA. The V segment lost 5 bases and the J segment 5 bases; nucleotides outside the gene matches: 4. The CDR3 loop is CASSQDRGETQYF. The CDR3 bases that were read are TGTGCCAGCAGCCAAGACAGGGGCGAGACC.

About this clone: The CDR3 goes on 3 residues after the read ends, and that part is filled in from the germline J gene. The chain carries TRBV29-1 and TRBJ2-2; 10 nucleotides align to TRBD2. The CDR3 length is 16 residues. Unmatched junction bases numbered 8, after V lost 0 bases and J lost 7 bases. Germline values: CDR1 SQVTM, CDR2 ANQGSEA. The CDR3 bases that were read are TGCAGCGTTGAAGAGCGGGCTAGCGGGAGAGTCGGGGAG. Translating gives CSVEERASGRVGE. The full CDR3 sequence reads CSVEERASGRVGELFF.

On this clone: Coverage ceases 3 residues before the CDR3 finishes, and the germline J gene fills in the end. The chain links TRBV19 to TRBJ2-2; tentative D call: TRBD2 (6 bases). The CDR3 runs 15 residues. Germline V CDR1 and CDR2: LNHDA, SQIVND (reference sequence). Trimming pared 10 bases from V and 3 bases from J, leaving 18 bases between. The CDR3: CATYPGTVDTGELFF. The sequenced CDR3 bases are TGTGCCACCTATCCCGGGACTGTCGACACCGGGGAG.

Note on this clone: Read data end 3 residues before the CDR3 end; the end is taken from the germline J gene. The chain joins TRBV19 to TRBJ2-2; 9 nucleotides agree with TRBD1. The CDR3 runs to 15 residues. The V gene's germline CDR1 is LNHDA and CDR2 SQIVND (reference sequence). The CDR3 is CASSKIGTGNEKLFF. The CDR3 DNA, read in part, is TGTGCCAGTAGTAAAATCGGGACAGGGAATGAAAAG. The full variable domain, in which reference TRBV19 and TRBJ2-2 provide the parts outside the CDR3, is DGGITQSPKYLFRKEGQNVTLSCEQNLNHDAMYWYRQDPGQGLRLIYYSQIVNDFQKGDIAEGYSVSREKKESFPLTVTSAQKNPTAFYLCASSKIGTGNEKLFFGEGSRLTVL.

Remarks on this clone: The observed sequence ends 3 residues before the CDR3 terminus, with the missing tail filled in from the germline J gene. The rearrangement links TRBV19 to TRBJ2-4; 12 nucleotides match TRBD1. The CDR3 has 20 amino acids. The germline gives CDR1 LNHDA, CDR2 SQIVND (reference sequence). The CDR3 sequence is CASSLRDRGLKTLDNGGQYF. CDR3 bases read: TGTGCCAGTAGTCTCCGGGACAGGGGGCTGAAAACTTTGGATAACGGCGGT.

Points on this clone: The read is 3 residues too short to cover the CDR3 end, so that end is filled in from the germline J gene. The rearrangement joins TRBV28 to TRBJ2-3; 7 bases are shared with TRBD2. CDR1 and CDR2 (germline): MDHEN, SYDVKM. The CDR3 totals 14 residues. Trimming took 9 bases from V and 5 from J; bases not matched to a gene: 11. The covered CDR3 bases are TGTGCCAGTCAATGGGGGGGGTATGGAGATACG. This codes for CASQWGGYGDT. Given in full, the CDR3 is CASQWGGYGDTQYF.

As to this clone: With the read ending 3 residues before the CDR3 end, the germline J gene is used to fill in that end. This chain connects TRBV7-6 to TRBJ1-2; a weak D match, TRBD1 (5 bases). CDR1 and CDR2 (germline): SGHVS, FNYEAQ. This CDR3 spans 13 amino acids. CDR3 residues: CASGQGMNYDYTF. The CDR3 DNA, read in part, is TGTGCCAGCGGGCAGGGAATGAACTACGAC.

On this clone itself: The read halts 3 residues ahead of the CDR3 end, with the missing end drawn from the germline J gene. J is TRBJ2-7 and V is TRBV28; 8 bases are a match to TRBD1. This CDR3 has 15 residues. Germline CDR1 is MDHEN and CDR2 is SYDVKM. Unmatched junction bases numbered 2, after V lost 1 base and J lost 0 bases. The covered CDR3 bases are TGTGCCAGCAGTTTATCGGGACAGGTCTCCTACGAG. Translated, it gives CASSLSGQVSYE. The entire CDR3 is CASSLSGQVSYEQYF.

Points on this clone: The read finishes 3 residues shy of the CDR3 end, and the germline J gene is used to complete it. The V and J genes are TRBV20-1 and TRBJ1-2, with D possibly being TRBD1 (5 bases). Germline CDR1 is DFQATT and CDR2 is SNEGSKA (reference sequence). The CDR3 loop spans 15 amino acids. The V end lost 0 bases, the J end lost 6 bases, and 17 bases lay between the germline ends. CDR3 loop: CSAREQPGSLDGYTF. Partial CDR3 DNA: TGCAGTGCTAGAGAGCAACCAGGGAGCTTGGATGGC.

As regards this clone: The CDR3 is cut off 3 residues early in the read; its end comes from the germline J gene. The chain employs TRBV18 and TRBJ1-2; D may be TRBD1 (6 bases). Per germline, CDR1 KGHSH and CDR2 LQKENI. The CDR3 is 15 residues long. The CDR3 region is CASSRTSGGDNDYTF. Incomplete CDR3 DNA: TGTGCCAGCTCACGGACTAGCGGGGGGGACAATGAC.

CDR3 sequence: CASSLGVTTNEKLFF. CDR3 DNA, as far as it was read: TGCGCCAGCAGCTTAGGGGTTACAACTAATGAAAAA. The chain links TRBV5-1 to TRBJ1-4, with D maybe TRBD1 (5 bases). From the germline J gene comes the end of the CDR3, since the read stops 3 residues before it. The V and J ends lost 2 bases and 0 bases respectively, with 8 bases between them. The germline gives CDR1 SGHRS, CDR2 YFSETQ. This CDR3 has 15 residues. Combining the CDR3 with reference TRBV5-1 and TRBJ1-4 gives the whole variable domain KAGVTQTPRYLIKTRGQQVTLSCSPISGHRSVSWYQQTPGQGLQFLFEYFSETQRNKGNFPGRFSGRQFSNSRSEMNVSTLELGDSALYLCASSLGVTTNEKLFFGSGTQLSVL.

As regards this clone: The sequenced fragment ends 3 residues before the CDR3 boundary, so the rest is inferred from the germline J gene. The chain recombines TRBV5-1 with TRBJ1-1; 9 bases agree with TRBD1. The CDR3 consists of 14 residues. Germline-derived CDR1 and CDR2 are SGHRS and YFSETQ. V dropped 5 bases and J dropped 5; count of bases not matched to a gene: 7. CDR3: CASSPRTGETEAFF. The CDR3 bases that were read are TGCGCCAGCAGTCCCCGGACAGGGGAAACTGAA.

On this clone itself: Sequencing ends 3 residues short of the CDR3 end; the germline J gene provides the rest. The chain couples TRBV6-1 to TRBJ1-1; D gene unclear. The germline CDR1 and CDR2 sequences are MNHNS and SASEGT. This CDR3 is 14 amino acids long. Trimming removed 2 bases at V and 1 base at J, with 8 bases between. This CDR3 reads CASSERGRNTEAFF. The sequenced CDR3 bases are TGTGCCAGCAGTGAAAGAGGCAGGAACACTGAA.

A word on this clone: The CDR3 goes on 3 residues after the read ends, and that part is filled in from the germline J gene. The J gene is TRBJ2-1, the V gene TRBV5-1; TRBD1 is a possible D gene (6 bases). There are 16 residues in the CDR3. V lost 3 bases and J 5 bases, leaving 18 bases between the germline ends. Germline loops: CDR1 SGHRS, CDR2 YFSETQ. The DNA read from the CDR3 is TGCGCCAGCAGCTACTCCGGACAGTCCGGGAACAATGAG. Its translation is CASSYSGQSGNNE. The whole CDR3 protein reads CASSYSGQSGNNEQFF.

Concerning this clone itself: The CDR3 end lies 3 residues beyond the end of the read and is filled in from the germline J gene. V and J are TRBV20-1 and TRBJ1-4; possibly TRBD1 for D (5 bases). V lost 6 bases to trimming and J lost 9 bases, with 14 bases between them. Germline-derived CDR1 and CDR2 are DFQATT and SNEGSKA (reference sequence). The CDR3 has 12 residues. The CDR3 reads CSARLGTKKLFF. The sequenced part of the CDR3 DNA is TGCAGTGCCCGTCTCGGGACTAAAAAA.

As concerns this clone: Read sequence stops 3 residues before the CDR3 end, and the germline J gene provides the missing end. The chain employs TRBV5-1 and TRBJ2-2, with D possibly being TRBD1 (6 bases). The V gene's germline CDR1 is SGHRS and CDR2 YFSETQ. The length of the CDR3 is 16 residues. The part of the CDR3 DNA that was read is TGCGCCAGCAGCTATTCAGGGGCTAACACTAATGAAAAG. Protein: CASSYSGANTNEK. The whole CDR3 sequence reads CASSYSGANTNEKLFF.